The 26 T cell receptor beta chains below come from one sample, sequenced in a study of radiotherapy plus CTLA-4 blockade in lung cancer. Libraries were prepared by immunoSEQ multiplex PCR; TCRdb keeps only in-frame clonotypes and omits some of them. The sample carries roughly 80,000 clones, roughly 79% recorded once. Sequencing was performed on peripheral blood, taken from a patient treated with radiotherapy plus ipilimumab. All receptors come from a human donor with non-small cell lung cancer who had a partial response to radiotherapy plus ipilimumab. Some clones in this sample may be carry-over from other donors' samples.

This chain connects TRBV9 to TRBJ2-3; TRBD2 matches at 7 bases. Germline V gene lookup returns CDR1 SGDLS and CDR2 YYNGEE. This CDR3 comprises 14 residues. With V trimmed by 4 bases and J by 11 bases, 13 bases remained unmatched. In nucleotides, the CDR3 is TGTGCCAGCAGCCCGAACCTGGGACTATCCGAGCAGTATTTT. This gives the protein CASSPNLGLSEQYF.

CDR3 sequence (DNA): TGTGCCAGCAGCGGCGGGACAGGGGGTTACTATGGCTACACCTTC. Amino acids: CASSGGTGGYYGYTF. This rearrangement joins TRBV13 to TRBJ1-2; TRBD1 matches at 11 bases. The V segment lost 5 bases and the J segment 3 bases; nucleotides outside the gene matches: 5. Germline loops: CDR1 PRHDT, CDR2 FYEKMQ (reference sequence). The CDR3 runs 15 residues. The whole variable domain, remainder taken from reference TRBV13 and TRBJ1-2, is AAGVIQSPRHLIKEKRETATLKCYPIPRHDTVYWYQQGPGQDPQFLISFYEKMQSDKGSIPDRFSAQQFSDYHSELNMSSLELGDSALYFCASSGGTGGYYGYTFGSGTRLTVV.

The rearrangement uses TRBV6-1 and TRBJ1-5, with 9 bases lining up with TRBD1. Germline V gives CDR1 MNHNS, CDR2 SASEGT. This CDR3 has 15 residues. Germline trimming cut 3 bases from V and 7 bases from J; bases unmatched to any gene: 7. The CDR3 is CASSDYRGREQPQHF. Written as DNA, the CDR3 is TGTGCCAGCAGTGACTACAGGGGGCGAGAGCAGCCCCAGCATTTT.

V usage is TRBV30 and J usage is TRBJ2-5; 7 bases agree with TRBD1. CDR1 and CDR2 (germline): GTSNPN, SVGIG (reference sequence). J gave up 0 bases and V 1 base, and 11 bases lay outside the gene matches. The CDR3 has 17 amino acids. The CDR3 DNA reads TGTGCCTGGAGTGGGGGCCGACAGGGCCTAAACCAAGAGACCCAGTACTTC. Protein product: CAWSGGRQGLNQETQYF.

The genes are TRBV4-2 and TRBJ2-7, with TRBD1 matching 8 bases. CDR1 and CDR2 (germline): LGHNA, YNFKEQ. Trimming took 3 bases from V and 3 from J; bases not matched to a gene: 4. This CDR3 region has 14 residues. CDR3 DNA sequence: TGTGCCAGCAGCCACCACGACAGGGGCTACGAGCAGTACTTC. It specifies CASSHHDRGYEQYF.

The chain has TRBV7-2 and TRBJ2-1; D may be TRBD1 (6 bases). The germline CDR1 and CDR2 sequences are SGHTA and FQGNSA. CDR3 size: 16 residues. V was trimmed by 2 bases and J by 4 bases, leaving 15 bases between them. CDR3 residues: CASSLPGQILYNEQFF. The CDR3 region has the DNA TGTGCCAGCAGCTTACCCGGACAGATTTTATACAATGAGCAGTTCTTC.

V gene TRBV11-2 combines with J gene TRBJ2-1; 8 bases are a match to TRBD2. V lost 3 bases, J lost 4 bases, and 11 bases stayed unmatched. This CDR3 is 17 amino acids long. Germline values: CDR1 SGHAT, CDR2 FQNNGV. DNA of the CDR3: TGTGCCAGCAGCTTGAAAGCCGGGACTAGTCATTACAATGAGCAGTTCTTC. Amino acids: CASSLKAGTSHYNEQFF.

This clone turned up a few times. The gene calls are TRBV6-5 and TRBJ2-7; TRBD2 agrees at 8 bases. With V trimmed by 6 bases and J by 2 bases, 9 bases remained unmatched. The CDR3 consists of 15 residues. Germline CDR1 and CDR2: MNHEY and SVGAGI. CDR3 loop: CASRTTSVPTYEQYF. The CDR3 bases are TGTGCCAGCAGGACGACTAGCGTACCTACCTACGAGCAGTACTTC.

The genes are TRBV27 and TRBJ1-2; a possible D gene is TRBD1 (6 bases). Deletions cut 6 bases from V and 4 bases from J, with 18 bases between. The germline V gene encodes CDR1 MNHEY and CDR2 SMNVEV (reference sequence). This CDR3 has 15 residues. CDR3 sequence reads: CASRGKQGDIYGYTF. CDR3 bases: TGTGCCAGCAGGGGCAAACAGGGTGATATCTATGGCTACACCTTC.

The chain uses TRBV2 and TRBJ1-5; TRBD1 matches 10 bases. The CDR3 spans 18 residues. In germline, CDR1 is SNHLY, CDR2 FYNNEI. Losses at the gene ends were 8 bases for V and 1 base for J; bases not matched to a gene: 14. CDR3 amino acids: CASRLSGTGALSNQPQHF. The CDR3 DNA reads TGTGCCAGCCGCTTGTCCGGGACAGGGGCTTTGAGCAATCAGCCCCAGCATTTT.

CDR3 sequence (DNA): TGTGCCAGCACTCATCAGAGGGCTAGCGGGAGTGAGCAGTTCTTC. Translating gives CASTHQRASGSEQFF. V usage is TRBV28 and J usage is TRBJ2-1; 10 bases map to TRBD2. This CDR3 has 15 residues. Unmatched junction bases numbered 12, after V lost 7 bases and J lost 9 bases. CDR1 is MDHEN, CDR2 SYDVKM, per germline.

This sequence joins TRBV7-2 and TRBJ2-5; D might be TRBD1 (5 bases). Trimming stripped 6 bases from V and 2 bases from J, with 13 bases between. Germline CDR1 SGHTA, CDR2 FQGNSA. The length of the CDR3 is 14 residues. The CDR3 loop is CASRSATVQETQYF. The CDR3 DNA is TGTGCCAGCAGATCTGCGACAGTTCAAGAGACCCAGTACTTC.

J is TRBJ2-1 and V is TRBV18; 9 bases align to TRBD2. Germline trimming cut 6 bases from V and 7 bases from J; bases unmatched to any gene: 10. The CDR3 sequence is 15 residues long. Germline V gene sequence: CDR1 KGHSH, CDR2 LQKENI. The CDR3 DNA follows: TGTGCCAGCTCTCCCGGGACTAGCAATAGAAATGAGCAGTTCTTC. As protein: CASSPGTSNRNEQFF.

The chain links TRBV21-1 to TRBJ1-6; the D segment call TRBD1 is taken from the table without a DNA check. TRBV21-1 is deemed a pseudogene. The CDR3 consists of 15 residues. The CDR3 bases are TGTGCCAGCGGACGGGGGACAGGCGAAAATTCACCCCTCCACTTT. This gives the protein CASGRGTGENSPLHF.

In its sample, this clone was seen once. The chain links TRBV28 to TRBJ2-1; TRBD2 aligns across 8 bases. Trimming at V came to 5 bases and at J to 4 bases, leaving 10 bases not matched to a gene. The CDR3 totals 16 residues. Germline CDR1 is MDHEN and CDR2 is SYDVKM. The CDR3 nucleotides read TGTGCCAGCAGTGGAGTAGCGGGGAGCGGGTACAATGAGCAGTTCTTC. It specifies CASSGVAGSGYNEQFF.

This clone was seen a handful of times. The chain recombines TRBV5-1 with TRBJ2-1, with TRBD1 as a possible D gene (6 bases). V was cut by 4 bases and J by 4 bases, with 21 bases left in between. This CDR3 is 17 amino acids long. Germline V gene data show CDR1 as SGHRS and CDR2 as YFSETQ. The CDR3 spells CASSPRPGQTSYNEQFF. The DNA for the CDR3 is TGCGCCAGCAGCCCGCGCCCGGGACAAACGTCGTACAATGAGCAGTTCTTC.

The chain carries TRBV25-1 and TRBJ2-7; 9 bases are shared with TRBD1. Per germline, CDR1 MGHDK and CDR2 SYGVNS. The length of the CDR3 is 16 residues. The junction had 7 bases not matched to a gene; V was cut back by 1 base and J by 3 bases. CDR3 residues: CASSESSGTGFYEQYF. Written as DNA, the CDR3 is TGTGCCAGCAGTGAATCATCCGGGACAGGGTTCTACGAGCAGTACTTC.

The chain recombines TRBV15 with TRBJ2-3; no definite D call. Germline lookup yields CDR1 LNHNV and CDR2 YYDKDF (reference sequence). Trimming stripped 5 bases from V and 0 bases from J, with 9 bases between. This CDR3 spans 14 amino acids. CDR3 DNA: TGTGCCACCAGCCCCTATCGCAGCACAGATACGCAGTATTTT. Encoded protein: CATSPYRSTDTQYF.

The chain links TRBV5-1 to TRBJ1-1; 8 nucleotides match TRBD1. Germline V gene sequence: CDR1 SGHRS, CDR2 YFSETQ. J lost 4 bases, V lost 3 bases, and 8 bases had no gene match. The length of the CDR3 is 15 residues. The DNA for the CDR3 is TGCGCCAGCAGCTCGACAGGGGTGGGAGTCACTGAAGCTTTCTTT. As protein: CASSSTGVGVTEAFF.

This clone appeared a single time. V usage is TRBV29-1 and J usage is TRBJ2-6, with 7 bases identical to TRBD1. The CDR3 length is 15 residues. Germline CDR1 reads SQVTM; CDR2 reads ANQGSEA. J was trimmed by 0 bases and V by 4 bases; bases with no gene match: 3. The CDR3 is CSVGWDSSGANVLTF. DNA of the CDR3: TGCAGCGTTGGGTGGGACAGCTCTGGGGCCAACGTCCTGACTTTC.

The chain is built from TRBV18 and TRBJ2-3; D not resolved. The germline gives CDR1 KGHSH, CDR2 LQKENI. Between the trimmed V and J ends, which lost 4 bases and 6 bases, there was a span of 14 bases. CDR3 size: 14 residues. CDR3 amino acids: CASSRWVGMDTQYF. CDR3 bases: TGTGCCAGCTCACGATGGGTGGGCATGGATACGCAGTATTTT.

The chain employs TRBV9 and TRBJ2-1; TRBD2 might be the D (5 bases). There are 15 residues in the CDR3. The germline V gene encodes CDR1 SGDLS and CDR2 YYNGEE. Trimming stripped 0 bases from V and 6 bases from J, with 13 bases between. CDR3 loop: CASSVGPPAGNEQFF. CDR3 bases: TGTGCCAGCAGCGTAGGGCCTCCGGCGGGCAATGAGCAGTTCTTC. The entire variable domain, with the rest obtained from reference TRBV9 and TRBJ2-1, is as follows: DSGVTQTPKHLITATGQRVTLRCSPRSGDLSVYWYQQSLDQGLQFLIQYYNGEERAKGNILERFSAQQFPDLHSELNLSSLELGDSALYFCASSVGPPAGNEQFFGPGTRLTVL.

The chain recombines TRBV7-2 with TRBJ1-2, with no clear D. Germline CDR1 reads SGHTA; CDR2 reads FQGNSA. V was trimmed by 2 bases and J by 8 bases, leaving 9 bases between them. The CDR3 runs to 12 residues. The CDR3 protein is CASSLPHSGYTF. DNA of the CDR3: TGTGCCAGCAGCTTACCCCACTCGGGCTACACCTTC.

V is TRBV7-6 and J is TRBJ2-3; 10 positions agree with TRBD2. The CDR3 runs to 16 residues. With V trimmed by 2 bases and J by 5 bases, 7 bases remained unmatched. Germline V lookup: CDR1 SGHVS, CDR2 FNYEAQ. The DNA of the CDR3 is TGTGCCAGCAGCTTATTCAGCGGGGGGGCCTTAGATACGCAGTATTTT. Residues: CASSLFSGGALDTQYF.

The chain links TRBV2 to TRBJ2-7, with D maybe TRBD1 (5 bases). The CDR3 has 15 residues. Between the trimmed V and J ends, which lost 6 bases and 3 bases, there was a span of 18 bases. CDR1 and CDR2 from the germline V gene are SNHLY and FYNNEI. The CDR3 sequence: CASRELKGRVYEQYF. CDR3 DNA sequence: TGTGCCAGCAGGGAGCTTAAGGGGCGCGTCTACGAGCAGTACTTC.

The chain carries TRBV29-1 and TRBJ1-1; maybe TRBD1 (6 bases). Germline assignment: CDR1 SQVTM and CDR2 ANQGSEA. Between the trimmed V and J ends, which lost 4 bases and 0 bases, there was a span of 12 bases. The CDR3 covers 14 residues. CDR3: CSVGNTGLNTEAFF. CDR3 nucleotides: TGCAGCGTTGGAAATACAGGGTTGAACACTGAAGCTTTCTTT.